This T cell receptor (beta chain) was captured by sequencing in a study of T cells in Graves' hyperthyroidism and ophthalmopathy (dated by TCRdb to between 2017 and 2020). Regarding the study in general: Peripheral blood samples were taken at initial diagnosis, before any treatment was given. Whether ophthalmopathy could be predicted prospectively was tested in an independent validation cohort made up of 18 to 20 hyperthyroidism patients plus 17 patients who later progressed to ophthalmopathy. TCR Vbeta CDR3 sequencing of 130 to 150 peripheral blood samples (over 40 ophthalmopathy, 75 to 85 hyperthyroidism and some 17 progressor patients) is reported in the paper. After blood sampling, hyperthyroidism patients were treated with methimazole at a starting dose of 30 mg daily, and ophthalmopathy patients were treated with high-dose intravenous methylprednisolone. TCR V-J signatures able to tell the groups apart were searched for in a discovery cohort of 90 to 100 patients, of whom over 40 had Graves' ophthalmopathy and around 57 had stable Graves' hyperthyroidism. The approximately 95 discovery patients were divided at random into training and test sets in a 7:3 ratio. Thyroid tissue and blood T-cell repertoires from six Graves' hyperthyroidism patients were also compared in the study.

Amplification of TCR beta CDR3 regions was carried out from RNA transcripts. The first round of RT-PCR for the TCR CDR3 was performed with the HTBI primer set and the Qiagen OneStep RT-PCR kit. The libraries were constructed in a second round of multiplex PCR and then size-selected and purified. Paired-end sequencing of the libraries was performed with 100 bp reads on an Illumina HiSeq2000. In the original analysis: SOAPnuke was used to process the raw data, with reads discarded if the reads contained adapters or uncalled bases, had a mean Phred below 15, or lacked an exact constant-primer or identifier match. High-quality paired reads were merged using COPE v1.2.5, and each unique nucleotide sequence was defined as a clonotype. Clonotypes were aligned to IMGT TRBV, TRBD and TRBJ reference segments using MiTCR v1.1. The analysis included only V-J combinations with a frequency above 0.0001, which together covered approximately 99% of the repertoires. A TCS score was defined as the ratio between F50 (clonal expansion) and ExV (chaos), using BLOSUM62-based TCRdist between CDR3 peptides within each V-J. Welch's t-statistics and random forest reduced roughly 530 V-J features to fewer than 15, which were used in a naive Bayes classifier (R e1071). Using fastp at Q25 and MiXCR, TCRdb reprocessed the public reads and kept productive beta chains. Entries are consolidated by CDR3 protein sequence, retaining the most common genes and DNA. These V and J calls rely on TCRdb rather than the paper's analysis. The sample data list some 460,000 distinct CDR3 sequences, and roughly 14% of these were observed just once. The ten largest account for around 7% of the sample.

The germline V end is reduced by 4 bases and the J end by 2 bases; junction bases left unmatched: 8. The cysteine opens and the phenylalanine closes a CDR3 of 15 amino acids. Only the CDR3 region is kept as DNA, spanning 45 bases read in frame from base 1. Via the germline V gene (reference sequence), CDR1 is DFQATT and CDR2 SNEGSKA. Findings and caveats that apply to the study as a whole: Most expanded thyroid clonotypes (frequency above 0.001) were also detected in blood, suggesting blood repertoires may reflect thyroid immune responses. A model built on a 13 V-J signature distinguished ophthalmopathy from stable hyperthyroidism, reaching over 85% sensitivity and approximately 83% specificity in cross-validation and 80%/75% in testing. No statistical method was used to set the sample size in advance, and investigators knew the group allocation. In validation, progression to ophthalmopathy was predicted by the model with around 71% sensitivity and around 75% specificity, a median of roughly 6.4 months before onset.

This clonotype was seen ten or more times. Its target antigen remains unknown. Base qualities are missing; no much larger clone stands one base away. Stable Graves' hyperthyroidism was defined as the absence of progression to ophthalmopathy over 18 months of follow-up. Hyperthyroidism patients were newly diagnosed, with disease duration under 2 months, and aged 18 to 65 years. Exclusion was applied to patients with uncontrolled infections, other autoimmune diseases, pregnancy or lactation. Clinical symptoms, serum thyroxine and TRAb, thyroid ultrasound, and orbital computed tomography formed the basis for the diagnoses. Ficoll-Paque density gradient centrifugation was used to isolate PBMCs from approximately 11 ml of fresh peripheral blood. Trizol reagent was used to extract total RNA, and RNA quality was then checked on an Agilent 2100 Bioanalyzer.

The sequence links TRBV20-1 to TRBJ2-1; 7 junctional bases match TRBD2. This TCR derives from a woman aged 18-30 years with Graves' hyperthyroidism. The sample comprised blood. For the CDR3, the sequence is CSAMGGSSTYNEQFF. The DNA reads TGCAGTGCTATGGGCGGGAGTTCAACCTACAATGAGCAGTTCTTC.